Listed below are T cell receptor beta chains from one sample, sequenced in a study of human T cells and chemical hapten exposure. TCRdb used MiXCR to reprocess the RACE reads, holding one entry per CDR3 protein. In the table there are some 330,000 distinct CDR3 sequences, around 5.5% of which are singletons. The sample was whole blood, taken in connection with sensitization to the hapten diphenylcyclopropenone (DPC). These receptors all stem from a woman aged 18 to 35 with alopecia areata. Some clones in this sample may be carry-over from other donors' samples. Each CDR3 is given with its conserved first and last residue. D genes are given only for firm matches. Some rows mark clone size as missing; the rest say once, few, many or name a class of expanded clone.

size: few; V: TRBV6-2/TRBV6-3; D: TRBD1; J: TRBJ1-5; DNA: TGTGCCAGCAGCCCTCCTCCACCTGGACAGGGTCGTTGGCAGCCCCAGCATTTT; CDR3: CASSPPPPGQGRWQPQHF
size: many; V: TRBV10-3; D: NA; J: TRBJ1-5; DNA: TGTGCCATCAGTGGACAGGGCAATCAGCCCCAGCATTTT; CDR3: CAISGQGNQPQHF
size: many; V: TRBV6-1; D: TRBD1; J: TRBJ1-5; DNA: TGTGCCAGCAGCTGGGACAGGGCGGGAGATCAGCCCCAGCATTTT; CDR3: CASSWDRAGDQPQHF
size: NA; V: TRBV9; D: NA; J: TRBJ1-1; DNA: TGTGCCAGCAGCCCCCCGGGCACTGAAGCTTTCTTT; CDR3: CASSPPGTEAFF
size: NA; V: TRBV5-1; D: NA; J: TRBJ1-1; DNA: TGCGCCAGCAGCTCCGGGACAAGGAACACTGAAGCTTTCTTT; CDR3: CASSSGTRNTEAFF
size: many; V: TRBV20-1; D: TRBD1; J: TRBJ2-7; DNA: TGCAGTGCTATAGGACAGGGAGGATACGAGCAGTACTTC; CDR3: CSAIGQGGYEQYF
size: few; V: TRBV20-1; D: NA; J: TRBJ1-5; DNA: TGCAGTGCTGCCGGACAAGACAATCAGCCCCAGCATTTT; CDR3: CSAAGQDNQPQHF
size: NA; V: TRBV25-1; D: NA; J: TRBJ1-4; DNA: TGTGCCAGCAGTGACCCAATGACAGTTGCAACTAATGAAAAACTGTTTTTT; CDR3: CASSDPMTVATNEKLFF
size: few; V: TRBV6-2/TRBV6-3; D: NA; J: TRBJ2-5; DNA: TGTGCCAGCAGTTTAGCATTTGAGGAGACCCAGTACTTC; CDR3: CASSLAFEETQYF
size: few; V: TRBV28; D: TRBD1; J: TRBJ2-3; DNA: TGTGCCAGCAGCCTGGACAGGGGTTTGGATACGCAGTATTTT; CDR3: CASSLDRGLDTQYF
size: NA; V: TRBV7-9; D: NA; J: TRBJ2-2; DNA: TGTGCCAGCAGCTTAGCTGACATGGAGCTGTTTTTT; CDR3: CASSLADMELFF
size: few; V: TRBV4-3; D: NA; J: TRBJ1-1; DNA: TGCGCCAGCAGCCAAGATTGGGATAGTACTGAAGCTTTCTTT; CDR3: CASSQDWDSTEAFF
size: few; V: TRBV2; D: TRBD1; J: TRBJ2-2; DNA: TGTGCCAGCAGTCTAAGGGGGCGAACCGGGGAGCTGTTTTTT; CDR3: CASSLRGRTGELFF
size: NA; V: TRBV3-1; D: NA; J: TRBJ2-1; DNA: TGTGCCAGCAGCCAAAGGGGGGGACCTTACAATGAGCAGTTCTTC; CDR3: CASSQRGGPYNEQFF
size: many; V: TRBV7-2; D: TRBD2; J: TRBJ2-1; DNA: TGTGCCAGCAGCTTAGGGGGACTAGGGTCCCATGAGCAGTTCTTC; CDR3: CASSLGGLGSHEQFF
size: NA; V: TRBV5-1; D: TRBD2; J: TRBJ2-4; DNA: TGCGCCAGCAGCATAAGACTAGCGGGGGACAGCCAGGACATTCAGTACTTC; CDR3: CASSIRLAGDSQDIQYF
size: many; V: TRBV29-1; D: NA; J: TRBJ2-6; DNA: TGCAGCGTTCCGTCTGAGGGGGCCAACGTCCTGACTTTC; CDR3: CSVPSEGANVLTF
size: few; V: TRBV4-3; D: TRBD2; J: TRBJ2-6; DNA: TGCGCCAGCAGCCAAGCGGGGGAGGGCTCTGGGGCCAACGTCCTGACTTTC; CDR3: CASSQAGEGSGANVLTF
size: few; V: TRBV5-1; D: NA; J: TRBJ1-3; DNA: TGCGCCAGCAGCTTGTTTTTGACAGCTAACTCTGGAAACACCATATATTTT; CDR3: CASSLFLTANSGNTIYF
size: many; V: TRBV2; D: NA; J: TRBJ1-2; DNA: TGTGCCAGCAGCCTAGGGGGGAACTCTAACTATGGCTACACCTTC; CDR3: CASSLGGNSNYGYTF
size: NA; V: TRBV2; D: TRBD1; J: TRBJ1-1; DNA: TGTGCCAGCAGTCCGGGACAGGCGAGAAACACTGAAGCTTTCTTT; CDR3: CASSPGQARNTEAFF
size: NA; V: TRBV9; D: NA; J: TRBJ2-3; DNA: TGTGCCAGCAGCGTAGAGACAGGAATAGATACGCAGTATTTT; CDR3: CASSVETGIDTQYF
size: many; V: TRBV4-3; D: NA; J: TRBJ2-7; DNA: TGCGCCAGCAGCCAAGATAGGGGGATAACCTACGAGCAGTACTTC; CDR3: CASSQDRGITYEQYF
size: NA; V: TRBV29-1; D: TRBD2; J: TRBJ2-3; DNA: TGCAGCGCCGGGGACAACGGGGGGGCAGATACGCAGTATTTT; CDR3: CSAGDNGGADTQYF
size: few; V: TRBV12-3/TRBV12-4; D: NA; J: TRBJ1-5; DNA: TGTGCCAGCAGCCACATAAGGACGGGGCCCCAGCATTTT; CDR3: CASSHIRTGPQHF
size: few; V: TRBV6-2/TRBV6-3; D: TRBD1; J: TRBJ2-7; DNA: TGTGCCAGCAGTTTACCCGCTTGGGACAGGGATTACGAGCAGTACTTC; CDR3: CASSLPAWDRDYEQYF
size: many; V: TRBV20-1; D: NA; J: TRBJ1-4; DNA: TGCAGTGCTAGGGAAAACACCGGTTTCTCCGGTAATGAAAAACTGTTTTTT; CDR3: CSARENTGFSGNEKLFF
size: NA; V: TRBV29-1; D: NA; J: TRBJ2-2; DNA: TGCAGCGCCGGATCGCCCCTGGGCACCGGGGAGCTGTTTTTT; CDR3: CSAGSPLGTGELFF
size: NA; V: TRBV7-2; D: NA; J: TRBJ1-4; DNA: TGTGCCAGCAGCTTAGCGGGCATCTCGGAGGAAAAACTGTTTTTT; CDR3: CASSLAGISEEKLFF
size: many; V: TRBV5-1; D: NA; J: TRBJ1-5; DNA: TGCGCCAGCAGCTGGGGGGATGGTCAGCCCCAGCATTTT; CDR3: CASSWGDGQPQHF
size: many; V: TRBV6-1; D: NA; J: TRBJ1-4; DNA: TGTGCCAGCAGTGGCGGACAGAATGAAAAACTGTTTTTT; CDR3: CASSGGQNEKLFF
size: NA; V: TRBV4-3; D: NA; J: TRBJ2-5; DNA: TGCGCCAGCAGCCAAGACGTCGGGGGACGCCTCGGGGTTGAGACCCAGTACTTC; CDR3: CASSQDVGGRLGVETQYF
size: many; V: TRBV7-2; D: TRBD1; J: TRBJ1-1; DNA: TGTGCCAGCAGCTCCTGGACAGGGGGCTTAAGGACTGAAGCTTTCTTT; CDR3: CASSSWTGGLRTEAFF